Listed below are T cell receptor beta chains from one sample, sequenced in a study of CD8+ T cells in alopecia areata. This table comes from immunoSEQ multiplex PCR, and its TCRdb copy is limited to in-frame clones, with some not included. The sample has 100,000 to 150,000 clones, about 50% seen once. The specimen was CD8+ T cells sorted from blood, collected at week 0. These receptors all come from a human donor with alopecia areata. Both conserved end residues are part of each CDR3. A D gene is named only where the DNA matches it firmly. Size is omitted from some rows. Given values are once, few, many or a class for expanded clones.

few	TRBV29-1	TRBD1	TRBJ2-5	CSVDDRGNQETQYF	TGCAGCGTTGACGACAGGGGAAACCAAGAGACCCAGTACTTC
few	TRBV4-1	NA	TRBJ2-5	CASSPYVGPPVTQYF	TGCGCCAGCAGCCCCTACGTAGGGCCCCCGGTGACCCAGTACTTC
few	TRBV15	NA	TRBJ2-6	CATSRGAGSGANVLTF	TGTGCCACCAGCAGAGGAGCAGGCTCTGGGGCCAACGTCCTGACTTTC
few	TRBV13	NA	TRBJ1-5	CASSLMGTNQPQHF	TGTGCCAGCAGCTTAATGGGGACCAATCAGCCCCAGCATTTT
NA	TRBV7-3	NA	TRBJ2-7	CASSLMDSYEQYF	TGTGCCAGCAGCTTAATGGACAGCTACGAGCAGTACTTC
NA	TRBV19	TRBD1	TRBJ2-4	CASRFMTGGSSIQYF	TGTGCCAGCCGTTTTATGACAGGGGGAAGCAGCATTCAGTACTTC
NA	TRBV13	NA	TRBJ2-4	CASSLKGRAKNIQYF	TGTGCCAGCAGCTTGAAGGGGCGAGCCAAAAACATTCAGTACTTC
few	TRBV19	NA	TRBJ1-2	CASSPQTGYGYTF	TGTGCCAGTAGTCCCCAGACGGGCTATGGCTACACCTTC
once	TRBV29-1	NA	TRBJ2-7	CSVEGARVVKVTYEQYF	TGCAGCGTTGAAGGGGCGCGGGTAGTAAAGGTTACCTACGAGCAGTACTTC
NA	TRBV9	NA	TRBJ2-2	CASSVNRITGELFF	TGTGCCAGCAGCGTAAACAGGATCACCGGGGAGCTGTTTTTT
NA	TRBV27	NA	TRBJ2-7	CASSSTSYEQYF	TGTGCCAGCAGTTCGACTAGCTACGAGCAGTACTTC
NA	TRBV7-8	NA	TRBJ2-5	CASSLAETQYF	TGTGCCAGCAGCTTAGCCGAGACCCAGTACTTC
NA	TRBV5-1	NA	TRBJ2-2	CASSPELGRPGELFF	TGCGCCAGCAGTCCGGAATTGGGCAGGCCCGGGGAGCTGTTTTTT
NA	TRBV27	TRBD1	TRBJ1-2	CASSSRQGDYFYGYTF	TGTGCCAGCAGTTCCCGACAGGGTGATTATTTCTATGGCTACACCTTC
few	TRBV7-8	NA	TRBJ2-7	CASSLGGRGTYYEQYF	TGTGCCAGCAGCTTAGGTGGCAGGGGCACATACTACGAGCAGTACTTC
NA	TRBV30	TRBD1	TRBJ2-1	CAWSGFAGQAFHEQFF	TGTGCCTGGAGTGGTTTTGCAGGACAGGCTTTCCATGAGCAGTTCTTC